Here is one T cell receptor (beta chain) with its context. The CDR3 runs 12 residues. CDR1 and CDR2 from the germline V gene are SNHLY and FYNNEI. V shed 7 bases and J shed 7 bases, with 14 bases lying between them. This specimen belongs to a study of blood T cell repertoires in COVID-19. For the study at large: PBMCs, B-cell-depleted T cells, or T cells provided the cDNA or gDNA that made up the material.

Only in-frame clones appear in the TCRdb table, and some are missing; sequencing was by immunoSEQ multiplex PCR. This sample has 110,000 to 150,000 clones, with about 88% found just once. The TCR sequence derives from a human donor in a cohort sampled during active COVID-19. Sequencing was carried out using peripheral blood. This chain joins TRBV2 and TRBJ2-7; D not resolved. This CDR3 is CASTQISQEQYF. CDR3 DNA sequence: TGTGCCAGCACGCAGATCTCCCAAGAGCAGTACTTC.